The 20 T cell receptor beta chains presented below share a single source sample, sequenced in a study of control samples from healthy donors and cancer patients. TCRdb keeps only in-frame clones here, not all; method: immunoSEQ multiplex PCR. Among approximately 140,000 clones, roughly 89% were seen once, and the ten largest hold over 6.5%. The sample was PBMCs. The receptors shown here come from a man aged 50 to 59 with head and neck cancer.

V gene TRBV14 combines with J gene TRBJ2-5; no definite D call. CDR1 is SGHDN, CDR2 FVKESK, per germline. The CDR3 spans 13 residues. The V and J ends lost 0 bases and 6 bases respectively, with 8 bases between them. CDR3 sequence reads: CASSQDSQKTQYF. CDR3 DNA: TGTGCCAGCAGCCAAGACTCCCAGAAGACCCAGTACTTC.

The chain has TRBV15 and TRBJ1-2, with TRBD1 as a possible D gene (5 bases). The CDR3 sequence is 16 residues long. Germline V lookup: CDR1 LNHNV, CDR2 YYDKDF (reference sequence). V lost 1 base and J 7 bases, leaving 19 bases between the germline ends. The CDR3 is CATSRAVEAGEGGYTF. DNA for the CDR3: TGTGCCACCAGCAGAGCTGTGGAGGCGGGGGAAGGTGGCTACACCTTC. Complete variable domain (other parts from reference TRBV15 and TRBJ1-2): DAMVIQNPRYQVTQFGKPVTLSCSQTLNHNVMYWYQQKSSQAPKLLFHYYDKDFNNEADTPDNFQSRRPNTSFCFLDIRSPGLGDTAMYLCATSRAVEAGEGGYTFGSGTRLTVV.

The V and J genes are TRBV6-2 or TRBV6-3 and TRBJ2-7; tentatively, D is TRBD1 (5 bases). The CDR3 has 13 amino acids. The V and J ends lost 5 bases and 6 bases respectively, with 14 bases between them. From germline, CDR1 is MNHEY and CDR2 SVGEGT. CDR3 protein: CASSAQGTGEQYF. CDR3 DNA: TGTGCCAGCAGTGCCCAGGGAACAGGCGAGCAGTACTTC.

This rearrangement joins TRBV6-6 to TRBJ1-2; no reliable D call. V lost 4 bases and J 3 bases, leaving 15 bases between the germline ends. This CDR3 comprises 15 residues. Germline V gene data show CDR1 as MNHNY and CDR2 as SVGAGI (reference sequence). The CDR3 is CASSWTLTWDYGYTF. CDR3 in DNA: TGTGCCAGCAGTTGGACCCTGACATGGGACTATGGCTACACCTTC.

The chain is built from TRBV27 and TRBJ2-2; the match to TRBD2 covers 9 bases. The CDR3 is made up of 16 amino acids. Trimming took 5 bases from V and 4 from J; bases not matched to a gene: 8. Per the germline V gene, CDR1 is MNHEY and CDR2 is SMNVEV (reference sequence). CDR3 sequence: CASSPVAGVITGELFF. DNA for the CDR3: TGTGCCAGCAGTCCCGTAGCGGGAGTGATCACCGGGGAGCTGTTTTTT.

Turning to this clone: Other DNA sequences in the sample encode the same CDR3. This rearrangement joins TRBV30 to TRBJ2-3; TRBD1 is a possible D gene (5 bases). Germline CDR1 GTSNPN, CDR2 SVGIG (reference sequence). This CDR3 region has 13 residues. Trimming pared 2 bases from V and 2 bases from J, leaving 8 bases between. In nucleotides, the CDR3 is TGTGCCTGGAGTAGGGGTTCCACAGATACGCAGTATTTT. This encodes CAWSRGSTDTQYF.

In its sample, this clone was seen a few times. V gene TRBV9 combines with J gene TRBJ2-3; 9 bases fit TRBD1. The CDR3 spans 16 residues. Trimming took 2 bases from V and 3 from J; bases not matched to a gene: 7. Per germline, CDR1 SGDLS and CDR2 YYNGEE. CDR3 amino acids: CASSVSAGQGTDTQYF. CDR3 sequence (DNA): TGTGCCAGCAGCGTCAGTGCGGGACAGGGAACAGATACGCAGTATTTT.

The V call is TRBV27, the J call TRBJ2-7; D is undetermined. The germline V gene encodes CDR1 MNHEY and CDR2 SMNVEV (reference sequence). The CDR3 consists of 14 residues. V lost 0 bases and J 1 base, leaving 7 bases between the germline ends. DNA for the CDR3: TGTGCCAGCAGTTTATCGGTCAGATCCTACGAGCAGTACTTC. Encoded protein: CASSLSVRSYEQYF.

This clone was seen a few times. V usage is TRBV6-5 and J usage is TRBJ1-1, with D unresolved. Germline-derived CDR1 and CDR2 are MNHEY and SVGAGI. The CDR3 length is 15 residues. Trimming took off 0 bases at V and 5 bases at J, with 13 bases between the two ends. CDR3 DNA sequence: TGTGCCAGCAGTTACTCGAATCCAGTCAAAACTGAAGCTTTCTTT. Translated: CASSYSNPVKTEAFF.

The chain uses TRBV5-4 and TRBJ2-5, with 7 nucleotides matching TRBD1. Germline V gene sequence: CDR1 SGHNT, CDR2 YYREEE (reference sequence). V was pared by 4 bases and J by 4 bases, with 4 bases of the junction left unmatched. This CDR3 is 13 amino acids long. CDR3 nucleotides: TGTGCCAGCAGCCCGTGGGACAGAGAGACCCAGTACTTC. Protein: CASSPWDRETQYF.

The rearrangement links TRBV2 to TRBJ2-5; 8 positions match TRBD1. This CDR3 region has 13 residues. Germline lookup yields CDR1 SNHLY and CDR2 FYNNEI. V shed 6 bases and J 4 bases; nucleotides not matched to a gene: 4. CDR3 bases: TGTGCCAGCAGGGGGGACAGGCGAGAGACCCAGTACTTC. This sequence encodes CASRGDRRETQYF.

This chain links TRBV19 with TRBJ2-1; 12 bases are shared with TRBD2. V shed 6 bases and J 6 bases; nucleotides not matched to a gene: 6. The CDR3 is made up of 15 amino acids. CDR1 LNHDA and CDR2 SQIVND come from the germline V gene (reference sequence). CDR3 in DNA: TGTGCCAGTAGCCCGGGACTAGCGGGCGTCAATGAGCAGTTCTTC. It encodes CASSPGLAGVNEQFF.

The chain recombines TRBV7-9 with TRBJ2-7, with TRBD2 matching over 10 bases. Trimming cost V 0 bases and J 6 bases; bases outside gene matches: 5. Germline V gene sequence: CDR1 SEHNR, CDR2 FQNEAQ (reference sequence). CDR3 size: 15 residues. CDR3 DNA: TGTGCCAGCAGCTTAGCGCTAGCGGGAGTGACCGAGCAGTACTTC. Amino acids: CASSLALAGVTEQYF.

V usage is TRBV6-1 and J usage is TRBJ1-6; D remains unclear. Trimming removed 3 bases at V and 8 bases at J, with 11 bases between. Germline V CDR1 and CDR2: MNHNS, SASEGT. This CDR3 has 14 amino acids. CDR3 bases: TGTGCCAGCAGTGACAGTTTGAGGGATTCACCCCTCCACTTT. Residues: CASSDSLRDSPLHF.

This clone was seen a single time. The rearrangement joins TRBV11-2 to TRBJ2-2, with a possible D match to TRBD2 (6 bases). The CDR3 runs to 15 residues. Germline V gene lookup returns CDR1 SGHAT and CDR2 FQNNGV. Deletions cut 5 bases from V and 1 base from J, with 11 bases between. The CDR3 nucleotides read TGTGCCAGCAGCCCCGGGGGAGGGAACACCGGGGAGCTGTTTTTT. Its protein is CASSPGGGNTGELFF.

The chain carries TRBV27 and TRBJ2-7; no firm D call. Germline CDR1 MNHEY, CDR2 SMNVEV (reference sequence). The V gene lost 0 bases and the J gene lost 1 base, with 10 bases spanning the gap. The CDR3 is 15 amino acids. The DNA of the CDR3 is TGTGCCAGCAGTTTATCGAGTCTAAATTCCTACGAGCAGTACTTC. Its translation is CASSLSSLNSYEQYF.

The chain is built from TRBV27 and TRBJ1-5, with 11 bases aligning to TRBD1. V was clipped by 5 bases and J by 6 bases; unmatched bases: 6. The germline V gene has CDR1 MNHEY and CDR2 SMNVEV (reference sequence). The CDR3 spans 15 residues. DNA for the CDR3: TGTGCCAGCAGTAGGGGACAGGGGGATCGTCAGCCCCAGCATTTT. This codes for CASSRGQGDRQPQHF.

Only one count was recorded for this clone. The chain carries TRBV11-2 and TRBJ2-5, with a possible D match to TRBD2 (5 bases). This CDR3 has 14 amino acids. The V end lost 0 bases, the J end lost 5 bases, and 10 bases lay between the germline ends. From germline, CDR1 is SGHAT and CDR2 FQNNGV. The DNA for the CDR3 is TGTGCCAGCAGCTTAGATCGGGGTATGGAGACCCAGTACTTC. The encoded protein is CASSLDRGMETQYF.

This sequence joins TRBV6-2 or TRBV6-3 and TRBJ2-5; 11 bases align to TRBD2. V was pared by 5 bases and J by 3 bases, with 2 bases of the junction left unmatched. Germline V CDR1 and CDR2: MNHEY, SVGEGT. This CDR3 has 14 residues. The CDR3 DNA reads TGTGCCAGCAGTCTAGCGGGGGGAAAAGAGACCCAGTACTTC. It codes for CASSLAGGKETQYF.

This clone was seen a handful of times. This chain's CDR3 is CASSPPAIAGRPEQYF. The CDR3 region has the DNA TGTGCCAGCTCACCACCGGCTATCGCAGGGAGGCCCGAGCAGTACTTC. The J gene is TRBJ2-7, the V gene TRBV18; D is possibly TRBD2 (6 bases). The germline gives CDR1 KGHSH, CDR2 LQKENI. CDR3 length: 16 amino acids. V lost 0 bases to trimming and J lost 6 bases, with 18 bases between them.